A selection of T cell receptor beta chains follows, all from one sample in a study of T cells in Graves' hyperthyroidism and ophthalmopathy. TCRdb passed the multiplex PCR reads through MiXCR, listing each CDR3 protein once. The sample has about 380,000 distinct CDR3 sequences; about 14% are singletons. The sequenced sample consisted of blood. These receptor sequences come from a man younger than 45 with Graves' hyperthyroidism that later progressed to Graves' ophthalmopathy. Each CDR3 is given with its conserved first and last residue. A D gene is named only where the DNA matches it firmly. Expanded clones are given a class, and other clones once, few, many or no size at all.

j_gene,d_gene,v_gene,abundance,CDR3nt,CDR3aa
TRBJ2-3,NA,TRBV30,few,TGTGCCTGGAGCCACCCCGGGGGACATACCACAGATACGCAGTATTTT,CAWSHPGGHTTDTQYF
TRBJ1-1,NA,TRBV20-1,NA,TGCAGTGCTAGGGGGCGGGGGCAAGGGAACACTGAAGCTTTCTTT,CSARGRGQGNTEAFF
TRBJ2-5,NA,TRBV20-1,NA,TGCAGTGCTAGAAGGTTCTTTAGGGAACAAGAGACCCAGTACTTC,CSARRFFREQETQYF
TRBJ1-2,TRBD1,TRBV28,many,TGTGCCAGCAGCTGGCCGGGACAGTTTGATGGCTACACCTTC,CASSWPGQFDGYTF
TRBJ2-2,NA,TRBV5-1,few,TGCGCCAGCAGCTCGACAGGTTTGGGGGAGCTGTTTTTT,CASSSTGLGELFF
TRBJ1-6,TRBD1,TRBV12-3/TRBV12-4,many,TGTGCCAGCAGTCCCCTGGGACAGCACTATAGAAATTCACCCCTCCACTTT,CASSPLGQHYRNSPLHF
TRBJ2-5,TRBD2,TRBV11-3,few,TGTGCCAGCAGCTCCCAACTAGCGTACCAACAAGAGACCCAGTACTTC,CASSSQLAYQQETQYF
TRBJ2-2,NA,TRBV20-1,many,TGCAGTGGAGAGAGGTCCCGGGGAGGCGGGGAGCTGTTTTTT,CSGERSRGGGELFF
TRBJ2-4,TRBD1,TRBV29-1,NA,TGCAGCGTTAGACAGGGAGCCAAAAACATTCAGTACTTC,CSVRQGAKNIQYF
TRBJ1-1,TRBD1,TRBV12-3/TRBV12-4,few,TGTGCCAGCAGCTGGGGACAGTACACTGAAGCTTTCTTT,CASSWGQYTEAFF
TRBJ1-1,NA,TRBV6-5,few,TGTGCCAGCAGTTACCAAAAACAGGACACTGAAGCTTTCTTT,CASSYQKQDTEAFF
TRBJ2-3,TRBD1,TRBV6-1,few,TGTGCCAGCAGTTCCCCGAGGGGGACAGGGGATACGCAGTATTTT,CASSSPRGTGDTQYF
TRBJ2-5,TRBD2,TRBV20-1,many,TGCAGTGCCCAAGACCCCACTAGCGGGGGGATAGAGACCCAGTACTTC,CSAQDPTSGGIETQYF
TRBJ2-3,TRBD2,TRBV11-3,many,TGTGCCAGCAGCCCCGGGAGGCTAGCGGGGCAGTATTTT,CASSPGRLAGQYF
TRBJ2-7,NA,TRBV6-1,many,TGTGCCAGCAGTGTGGGGGACTTAGGGACCTACGAGCAGTACTTC,CASSVGDLGTYEQYF
TRBJ2-2,NA,TRBV24-1,NA,TGTGCCACCAGTGACACTAGGAACACCGGGGAGCTGTTTTTT,CATSDTRNTGELFF
TRBJ2-5,NA,TRBV2,few,TGTGCCAGCAGTGAGTACTCGGGGGGCAAGTACTTC,CASSEYSGGKYF
TRBJ2-7,TRBD1,TRBV11-3,NA,TGTGCCAGCAGCCCCCGAGGATGGTATGGGACAGGGTCCTACGAGCAGTACTTC,CASSPRGWYGTGSYEQYF
TRBJ2-2,NA,TRBV2,many,TGTGCCAGCAGTGAAGAAGGGAACACCGGGGAGCTGTTTTTT,CASSEEGNTGELFF
TRBJ1-4,NA,TRBV6-1,many,TGTGCCAGCAGAGACAGTGCAACTAATGAAAAACTGTTTTTT,CASRDSATNEKLFF
TRBJ2-1,TRBD2,TRBV11-2,many,TGTGCCAGCAGCTCCACGGGGGGGCCCGGAAGTGAGCAGTTCTTC,CASSSTGGPGSEQFF
TRBJ2-3,TRBD2,TRBV2,many,TGTGCCAGCAGCCGGGGGGGCGGCACAGATACGCAGTATTTT,CASSRGGGTDTQYF
TRBJ2-1,TRBD2,TRBV5-1,many,TGCGCCAGCAGCTCGACTAGCGGGGTCAATGAGCAGTTCTTC,CASSSTSGVNEQFF
TRBJ2-2,TRBD2,TRBV9,many,TGTGCCAGCAGCGACCCCACTAGCGGGGGCACCGGGGAGCTGTTTTTT,CASSDPTSGGTGELFF
TRBJ1-5,TRBD1,TRBV2,NA,TGTGCCAGCAGAGGGACAGTAAGCAATCAGCCCCAGCATTTT,CASRGTVSNQPQHF
TRBJ2-1,TRBD2,TRBV7-8,many,TGTGCCAGCAGCACGCGCAAACCGGGACTAGCGGGGGGGCGATACTACAATGAGCAGTTCTTC,CASSTRKPGLAGGRYYNEQFF
TRBJ2-5,TRBD1,TRBV5-1,NA,TGCACCAGCCGAGGGACAGTTCAAGAGACCCAGTACTTC,CTSRGTVQETQYF
TRBJ1-2,TRBD1,TRBV7-2,many,TGTGCCAGCAGCCCGACGGGACAGTATGGCTACACCTTC,CASSPTGQYGYTF
TRBJ1-1,NA,TRBV28,few,TGTGCCAGCAGCCTAGGAGGACGGAATAACACTGAAGCTTTCTTT,CASSLGGRNNTEAFF
TRBJ1-1,NA,TRBV19,NA,TGTGCCAGTACTTTGTCCCTCCAGGGGGAAGCTTTCTTT,CASTLSLQGEAFF
TRBJ1-4,NA,TRBV6-1,NA,TGTGCCAGCGGTGTGGGGCGGGGGCGAAATGAAAAACTGTTTTTT,CASGVGRGRNEKLFF
TRBJ2-7,NA,TRBV7-6,few,TGTGCCAGCAGCTTAGTCGGACCCGGGAACGAGCAGTACTTC,CASSLVGPGNEQYF
TRBJ1-6,TRBD1,TRBV9,few,TGTGCCAGCAGCGGTGACAGGGGCTCTTCACCCCTCCACTTT,CASSGDRGSSPLHF
TRBJ2-1,NA,TRBV3-1,NA,TGTGCCAGCAGCCTCGGACGGGGACATGGTACCTACGGAGGCTATGAGCAGTTCTTC,CASSLGRGHGTYGGYEQFF
TRBJ1-1,NA,TRBV4-1,NA,TGCGCCAGCAGCCAGGGAGGCGGAATGGTGAACACTGAAGCTTTCTTT,CASSQGGGMVNTEAFF
TRBJ2-7,TRBD1,TRBV5-1,NA,TGCGCCAGCAGCACGGGACAGCGAGCATACGAGCAGTACTTC,CASSTGQRAYEQYF
TRBJ1-1,NA,TRBV12-5,many,TGTGCTAGTGGTTTGAGGGAGAACACTGAAGCTTTCTTT,CASGLRENTEAFF
TRBJ1-2,NA,TRBV4-1,NA,TGCGCCAGCAGCCAAGCGATGGAGGGCTATGGCTACACCTTC,CASSQAMEGYGYTF
TRBJ1-6,NA,TRBV6-6,few,TGTGCCAGCAGCTTACTCGATGGACAGAAAAATTCACCCCTCCACTTT,CASSLLDGQKNSPLHF
TRBJ1-5,NA,TRBV27,many,TGTGCCAGCAGACCCATAGGGCCCGAGAGCAATCAGCCCCAGCATTTT,CASRPIGPESNQPQHF
TRBJ1-1,NA,TRBV7-6,few,TGTGCCAGCAGCCATGGGTCGGACAGCGGCGACACTGAAGCTTTCTTT,CASSHGSDSGDTEAFF
TRBJ2-3,TRBD2,TRBV20-1,many,TGCAGTGCTAGAGACCGCCCGGGAGCGGGGGGACTTAATACGCAGTATTTT,CSARDRPGAGGLNTQYF
TRBJ2-7,NA,TRBV4-2,NA,TGTGCCAGCAGCCAACTTGCCAATTCCCCGTCTTACGAGCAGTACTTC,CASSQLANSPSYEQYF
TRBJ2-7,NA,TRBV20-1,NA,TGCAGTGCTAGGGGTCAGGGGGGAGAAGTCTACGAGCAGTACTTC,CSARGQGGEVYEQYF
TRBJ1-1,NA,TRBV4-1,NA,TGCGCCAGCAGCCAAACGCGGACACTGAACACTGAAGCTTTCTTT,CASSQTRTLNTEAFF
TRBJ1-2,NA,TRBV5-5,many,TGTGCCAGCAGCTCTGATTGGACAGTGCCAGATGGCTACACCTTC,CASSSDWTVPDGYTF
TRBJ2-1,TRBD2,TRBV20-1,NA,TGCAGTGCTATGGGGGGAGGTAGCGGGGGGGCCTCCTACAATGAGCAGTTCTTC,CSAMGGGSGGASYNEQFF
TRBJ1-2,TRBD1,TRBV7-2,few,TGTGCCAGCAGCTCAACGACAGGGTCGGGTGGCTACACCTTC,CASSSTTGSGGYTF
TRBJ2-3,TRBD2,TRBV27,few,TGTGCCAGCAGCGGACTAGCTCCTAGCACAGATACGCAGTATTTT,CASSGLAPSTDTQYF
TRBJ2-7,TRBD1,TRBV30,few,TGTGCCTGGGGGGGACAGGGAAGGGTGCAGTACTTC,CAWGGQGRVQYF
TRBJ2-7,NA,TRBV10-3,NA,TGTGCCATCAGGGCGGCGTTTCAGGCGAGCTCCTACGAGCAGTACTTC,CAIRAAFQASSYEQYF
TRBJ1-6,TRBD1,TRBV6-1,NA,TGTGCCAGCAGTCCCCGGACAGGGTATGTTTCACCCCTCCACTTT,CASSPRTGYVSPLHF
TRBJ1-5,NA,TRBV19,NA,NA,CASSSPLRAGETNQPQHF
TRBJ1-2,NA,TRBV10-3,NA,TGTGCCATCAGGGCCGAGGCTAACTATGGCTACACCTTC,CAIRAEANYGYTF